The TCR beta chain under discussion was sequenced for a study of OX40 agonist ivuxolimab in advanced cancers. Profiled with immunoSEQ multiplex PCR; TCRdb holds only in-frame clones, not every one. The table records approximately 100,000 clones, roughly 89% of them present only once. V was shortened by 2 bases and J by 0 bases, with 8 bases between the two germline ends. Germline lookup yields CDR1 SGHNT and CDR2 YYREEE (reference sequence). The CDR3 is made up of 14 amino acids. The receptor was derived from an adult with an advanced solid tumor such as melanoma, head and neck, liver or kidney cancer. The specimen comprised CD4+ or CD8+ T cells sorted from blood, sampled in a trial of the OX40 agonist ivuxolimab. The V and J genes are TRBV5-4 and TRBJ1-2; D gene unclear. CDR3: CASSFGTSNYGYTF. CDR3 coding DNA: TGTGCCAGCAGCTTCGGCACTTCTAACTATGGCTACACCTTC.